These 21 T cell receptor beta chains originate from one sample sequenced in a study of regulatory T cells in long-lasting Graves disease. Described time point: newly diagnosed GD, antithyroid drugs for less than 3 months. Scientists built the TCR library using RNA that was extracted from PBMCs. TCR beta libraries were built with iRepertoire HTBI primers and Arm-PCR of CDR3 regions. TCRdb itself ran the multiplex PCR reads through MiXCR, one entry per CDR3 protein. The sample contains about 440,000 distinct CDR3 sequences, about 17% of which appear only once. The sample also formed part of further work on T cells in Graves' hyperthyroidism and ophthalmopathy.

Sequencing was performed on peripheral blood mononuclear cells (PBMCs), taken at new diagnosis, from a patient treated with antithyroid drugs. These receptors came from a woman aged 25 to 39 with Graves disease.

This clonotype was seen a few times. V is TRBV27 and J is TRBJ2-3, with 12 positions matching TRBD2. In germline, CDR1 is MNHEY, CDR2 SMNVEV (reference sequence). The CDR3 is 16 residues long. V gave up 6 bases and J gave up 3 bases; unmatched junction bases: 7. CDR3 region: CASRLGLAGHTDTQYF. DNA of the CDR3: TGTGCCAGCAGACTGGGACTAGCGGGCCATACAGATACGCAGTATTTT.

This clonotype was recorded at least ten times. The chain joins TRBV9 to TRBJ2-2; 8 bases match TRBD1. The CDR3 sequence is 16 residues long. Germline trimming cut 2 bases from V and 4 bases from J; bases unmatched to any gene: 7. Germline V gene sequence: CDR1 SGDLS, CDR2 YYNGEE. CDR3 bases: TGTGCCAGCAGCGTTACAGGGGGAGGCGGCACCGGGGAGCTGTTTTTT. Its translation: CASSVTGGGGTGELFF.

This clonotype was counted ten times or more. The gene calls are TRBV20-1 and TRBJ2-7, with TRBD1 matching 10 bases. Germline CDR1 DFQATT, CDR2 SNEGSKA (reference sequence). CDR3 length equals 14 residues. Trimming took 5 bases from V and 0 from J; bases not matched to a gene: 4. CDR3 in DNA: TGCAGTGCTGGAAGGACAGGGGGCTCCTACGAGCAGTACTTC. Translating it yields CSAGRTGGSYEQYF.

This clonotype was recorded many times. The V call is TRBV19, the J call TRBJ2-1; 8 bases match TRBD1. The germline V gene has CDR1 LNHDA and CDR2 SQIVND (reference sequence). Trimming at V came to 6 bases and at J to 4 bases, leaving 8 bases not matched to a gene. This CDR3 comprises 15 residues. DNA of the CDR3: TGTGCCAGTAGGGACCTCCGGGACAGGTACAATGAGCAGTTCTTC. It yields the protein CASRDLRDRYNEQFF.

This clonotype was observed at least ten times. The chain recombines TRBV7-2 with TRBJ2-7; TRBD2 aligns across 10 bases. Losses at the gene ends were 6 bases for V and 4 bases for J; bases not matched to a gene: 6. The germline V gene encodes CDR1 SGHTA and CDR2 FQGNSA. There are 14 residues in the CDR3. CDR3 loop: CASRKREGRYEQYF. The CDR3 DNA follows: TGTGCCAGCAGGAAGCGGGAGGGCCGTTACGAGCAGTACTTC.

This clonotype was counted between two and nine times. The CDR3 loop is CASSYQGTVYQPQHF. CDR3 nucleotide sequence: TGTGCCAGCAGTTACCAAGGGACAGTTTATCAGCCCCAGCATTTT. V and J are TRBV6-2 or TRBV6-3 and TRBJ1-5; 7 positions match TRBD1. Germline V lookup: CDR1 MNHEY, CDR2 SVGEGT. The CDR3 is made up of 15 amino acids. The ends lost 2 bases at V and 5 bases at J; junction bases unmatched: 6.

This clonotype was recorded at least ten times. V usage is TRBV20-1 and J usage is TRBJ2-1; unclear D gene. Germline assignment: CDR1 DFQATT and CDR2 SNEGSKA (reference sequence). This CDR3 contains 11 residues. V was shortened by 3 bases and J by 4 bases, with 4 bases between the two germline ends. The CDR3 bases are TGCAGTGCTAGGAGTTACAATGAGCAGTTCTTC. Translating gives CSARSYNEQFF.

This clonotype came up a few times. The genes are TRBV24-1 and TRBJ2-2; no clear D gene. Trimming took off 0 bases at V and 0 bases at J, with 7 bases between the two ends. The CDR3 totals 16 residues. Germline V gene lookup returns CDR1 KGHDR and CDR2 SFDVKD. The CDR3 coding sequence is TGTGCCACCAGTGATTTGACCGGCGCGAACACCGGGGAGCTGTTTTTT. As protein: CATSDLTGANTGELFF.

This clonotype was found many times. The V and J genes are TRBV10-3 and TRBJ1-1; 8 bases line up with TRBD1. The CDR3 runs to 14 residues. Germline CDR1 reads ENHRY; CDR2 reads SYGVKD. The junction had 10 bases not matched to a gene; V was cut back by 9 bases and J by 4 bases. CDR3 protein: CAIRTGSDGTEAFF. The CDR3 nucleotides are TGTGCCATTAGGACAGGGTCAGATGGCACTGAAGCTTTCTTT.

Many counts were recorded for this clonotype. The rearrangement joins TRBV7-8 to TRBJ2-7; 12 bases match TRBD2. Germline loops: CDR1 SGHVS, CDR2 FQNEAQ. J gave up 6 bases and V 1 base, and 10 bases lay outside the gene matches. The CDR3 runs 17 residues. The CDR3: CASSLEPLAGGLGEQYF. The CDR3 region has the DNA TGTGCCAGCAGCTTAGAGCCCCTAGCGGGAGGGCTCGGCGAGCAGTACTTC.

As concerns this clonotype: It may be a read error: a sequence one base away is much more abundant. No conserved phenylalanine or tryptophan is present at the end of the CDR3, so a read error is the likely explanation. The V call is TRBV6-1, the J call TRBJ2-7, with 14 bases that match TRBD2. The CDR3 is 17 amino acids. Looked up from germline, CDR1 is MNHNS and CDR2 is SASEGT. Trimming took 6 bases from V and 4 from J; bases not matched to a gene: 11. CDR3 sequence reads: CASRGLAGESIVYEQYL. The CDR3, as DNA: TGTGCCAGCAGGGGACTAGCGGGAGAGAGCATCGTGTACGAGCAGTACCTC.

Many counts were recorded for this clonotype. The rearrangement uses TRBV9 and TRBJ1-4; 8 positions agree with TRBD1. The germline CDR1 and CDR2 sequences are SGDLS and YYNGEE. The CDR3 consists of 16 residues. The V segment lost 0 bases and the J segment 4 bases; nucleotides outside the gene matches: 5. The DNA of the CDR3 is TGTGCCAGCAGCGTAGGACAGGGGAGAGGTAATGAAAAACTGTTTTTT. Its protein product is CASSVGQGRGNEKLFF.

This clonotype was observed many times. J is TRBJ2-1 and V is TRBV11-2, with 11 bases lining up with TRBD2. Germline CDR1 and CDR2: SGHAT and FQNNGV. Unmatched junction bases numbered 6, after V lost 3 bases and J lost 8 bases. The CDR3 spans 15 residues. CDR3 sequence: CASSLVTSGSHEQFF. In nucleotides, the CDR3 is TGTGCCAGCAGCTTGGTCACTAGCGGGAGTCATGAGCAGTTCTTC.

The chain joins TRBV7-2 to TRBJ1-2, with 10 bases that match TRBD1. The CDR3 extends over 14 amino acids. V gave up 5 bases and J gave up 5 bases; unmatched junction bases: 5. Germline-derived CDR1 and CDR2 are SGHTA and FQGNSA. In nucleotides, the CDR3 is TGTGCCAGCAGCCTGAGGACAGGGGGTTATGGCTACACCTTC. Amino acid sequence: CASSLRTGGYGYTF.

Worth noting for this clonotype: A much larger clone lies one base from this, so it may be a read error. CDR3 nucleotides: TGTGCCAGCAGCTTCCGTGTTGATAGCACAGATACGCAGTATTTT. The encoded protein is CASSFRVDSTDTQYF. The chain recombines TRBV11-2 with TRBJ2-3; unclear D gene. The CDR3 has 15 residues. The germline V gene encodes CDR1 SGHAT and CDR2 FQNNGV. Between the trimmed V and J ends, which lost 3 bases and 0 bases, there was a span of 10 bases. The full variable domain, in which reference TRBV11-2 and TRBJ2-3 provide the parts outside the CDR3, is EAGVAQSPRYKIIEKRQSVAFWCNPISGHATLYWYQQILGQGPKLLIQFQNNGVVDDSQLPKDRFSAERLKGVDSTLKIQPAKLEDSAVYLCASSFRVDSTDTQYFGPGTRLTVL.

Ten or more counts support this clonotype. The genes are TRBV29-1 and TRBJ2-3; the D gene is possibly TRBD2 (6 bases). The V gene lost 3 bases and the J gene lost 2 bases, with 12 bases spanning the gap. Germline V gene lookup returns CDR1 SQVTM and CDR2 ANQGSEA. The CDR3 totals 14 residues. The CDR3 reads CSVDSGEFTDTQYF. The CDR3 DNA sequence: TGCAGCGTTGATTCGGGGGAGTTCACAGATACGCAGTATTTT.

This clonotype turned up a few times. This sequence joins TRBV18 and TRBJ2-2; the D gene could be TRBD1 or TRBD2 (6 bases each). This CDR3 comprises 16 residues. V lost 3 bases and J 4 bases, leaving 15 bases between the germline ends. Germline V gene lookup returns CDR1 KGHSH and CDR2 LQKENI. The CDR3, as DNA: TGTGCCAGCTCACCGGCAGGGGCGCGGGGCACCGGGGAGCTGTTTTTT. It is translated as CASSPAGARGTGELFF.

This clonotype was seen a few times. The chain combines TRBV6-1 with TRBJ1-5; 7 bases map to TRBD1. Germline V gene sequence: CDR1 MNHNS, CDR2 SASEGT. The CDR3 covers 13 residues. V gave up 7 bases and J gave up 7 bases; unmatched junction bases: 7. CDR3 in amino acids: CASTYRGGQPQHF. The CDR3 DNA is TGTGCCAGCACCTACAGGGGCGGGCAGCCCCAGCATTTT.

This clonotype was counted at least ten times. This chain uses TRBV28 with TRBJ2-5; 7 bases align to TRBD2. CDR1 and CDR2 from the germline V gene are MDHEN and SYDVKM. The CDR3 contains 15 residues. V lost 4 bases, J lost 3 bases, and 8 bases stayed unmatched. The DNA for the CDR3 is TGTGCCAGCAGTTCCGCTAGCGGAGCCAAAGAGACCCAGTACTTC. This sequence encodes CASSSASGAKETQYF.

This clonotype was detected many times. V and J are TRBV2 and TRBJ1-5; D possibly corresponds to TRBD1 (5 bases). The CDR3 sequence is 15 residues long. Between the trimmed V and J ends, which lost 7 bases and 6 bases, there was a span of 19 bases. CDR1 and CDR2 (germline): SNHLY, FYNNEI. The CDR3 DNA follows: TGTGCCAGCACCGGGACCAGAGGGGCTGGTCAGCCCCAGCATTTT. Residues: CASTGTRGAGQPQHF.

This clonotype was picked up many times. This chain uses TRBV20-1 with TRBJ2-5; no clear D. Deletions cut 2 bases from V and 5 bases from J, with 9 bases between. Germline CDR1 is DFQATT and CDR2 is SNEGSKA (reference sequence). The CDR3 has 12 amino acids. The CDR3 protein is CSARQDGETQYF. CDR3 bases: TGCAGTGCTAGACAGGACGGTGAGACCCAGTACTTC.